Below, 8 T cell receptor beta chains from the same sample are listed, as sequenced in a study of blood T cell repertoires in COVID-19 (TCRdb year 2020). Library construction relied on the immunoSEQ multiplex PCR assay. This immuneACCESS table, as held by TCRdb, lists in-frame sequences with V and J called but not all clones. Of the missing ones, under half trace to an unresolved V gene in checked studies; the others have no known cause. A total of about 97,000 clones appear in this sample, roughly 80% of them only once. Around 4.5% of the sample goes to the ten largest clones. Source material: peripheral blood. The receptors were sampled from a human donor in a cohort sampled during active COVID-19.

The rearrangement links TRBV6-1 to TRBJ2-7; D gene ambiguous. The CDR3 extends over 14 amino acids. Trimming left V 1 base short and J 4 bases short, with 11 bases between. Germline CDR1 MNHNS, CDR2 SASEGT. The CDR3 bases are TGTGCCAGCAGTGAAGGGCCGGGTATGTACGAGCAGTACTTC. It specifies CASSEGPGMYEQYF.

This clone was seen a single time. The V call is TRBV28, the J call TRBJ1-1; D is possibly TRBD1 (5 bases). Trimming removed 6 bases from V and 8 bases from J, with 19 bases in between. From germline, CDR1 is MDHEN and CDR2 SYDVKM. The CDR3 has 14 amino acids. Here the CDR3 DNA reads TGTGCCAGCAGCCTTATCTGGGGGGGGAAAGAAGCTTTCTTT. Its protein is CASSLIWGGKEAFF.

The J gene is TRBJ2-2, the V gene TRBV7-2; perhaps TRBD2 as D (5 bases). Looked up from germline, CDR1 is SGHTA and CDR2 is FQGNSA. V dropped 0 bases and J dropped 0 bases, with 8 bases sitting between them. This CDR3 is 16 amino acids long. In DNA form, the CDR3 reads TGTGCCAGCAGCTTAGCGCTAGCTACGAACACCGGGGAGCTGTTTTTT. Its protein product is CASSLALATNTGELFF.

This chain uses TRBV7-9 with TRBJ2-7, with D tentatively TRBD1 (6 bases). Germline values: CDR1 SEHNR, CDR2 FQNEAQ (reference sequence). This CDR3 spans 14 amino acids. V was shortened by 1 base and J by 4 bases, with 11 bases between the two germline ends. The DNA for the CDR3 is TGTGCCAGCAGCTTAGACAGGGCGGGTTACGAGCAGTACTTC. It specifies CASSLDRAGYEQYF.

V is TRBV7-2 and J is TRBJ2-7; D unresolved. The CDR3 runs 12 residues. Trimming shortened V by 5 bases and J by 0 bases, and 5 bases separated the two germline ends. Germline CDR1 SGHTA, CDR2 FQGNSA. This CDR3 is CASSISSYEQYF. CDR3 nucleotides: TGTGCCAGCAGCATTAGCTCCTACGAGCAGTACTTC.

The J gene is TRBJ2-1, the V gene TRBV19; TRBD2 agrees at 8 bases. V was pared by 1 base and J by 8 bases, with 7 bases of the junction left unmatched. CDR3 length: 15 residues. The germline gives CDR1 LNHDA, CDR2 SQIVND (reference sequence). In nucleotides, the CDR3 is TGTGCCAGTAGTATAGGCGGGGGGCGGAGCTATGAGCAGTTCTTC. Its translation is CASSIGGGRSYEQFF.

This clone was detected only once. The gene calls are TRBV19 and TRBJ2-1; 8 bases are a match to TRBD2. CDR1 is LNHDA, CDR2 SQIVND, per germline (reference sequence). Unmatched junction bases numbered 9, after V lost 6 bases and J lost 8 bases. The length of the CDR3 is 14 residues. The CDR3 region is CASRSRGAGYEQFF. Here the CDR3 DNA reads TGTGCCAGTAGGTCGCGGGGGGCGGGCTATGAGCAGTTCTTC.

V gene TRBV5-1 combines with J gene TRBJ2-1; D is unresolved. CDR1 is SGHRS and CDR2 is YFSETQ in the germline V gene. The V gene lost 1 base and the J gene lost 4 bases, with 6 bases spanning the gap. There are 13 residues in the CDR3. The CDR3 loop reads CASSLTAYNEQFF. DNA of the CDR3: TGCGCCAGCAGCTTGACAGCATACAATGAGCAGTTCTTC.